This T cell receptor beta chain is from a study of TIL therapy for anti-PD-1-resistant metastatic lung cancer. In the study overall: Median tumor PD-L1 proportion score was approximately 6.3%.

This clone was observed once. The CDR3 runs to 14 residues. Germline V gene lookup returns CDR1 LNHDA and CDR2 SQIVND (reference sequence). The V end was cut by 5 bases, the J end by 4 bases, with 12 bases between. Sequencing used immunoSEQ v3. Repertoires were generated with immunoSEQ multiplex PCR, while TCRdb's copy carries only in-frame clones and drops some. The profile shows tens of thousands of clones, just over 85% of them singletons. The time point denotes: pre-treatment sample, taken before nivolumab and TIL therapy. The V gene is TRBV19, the J gene TRBJ1-3; the D gene is possibly TRBD1 (6 bases). This sequence originates from a person aged 25 to 80 with non-small cell lung cancer. Source: blood, taken at baseline. CDR3 sequence reads: CASSQQGFGNTIYF. The CDR3 bases are TGTGCCAGTAGTCAACAGGGATTCGGAAACACCATATATTTT. Full variable domain (remainder filled in from reference TRBV19 and TRBJ1-3): DGGITQSPKYLFRKEGQNVTLSCEQNLNHDAMYWYRQDPGQGLRLIYYSQIVNDFQKGDIAEGYSVSREKKESFPLTVTSAQKNPTAFYLCASSQQGFGNTIYFGEGSWLTVV.